This T cell receptor (beta chain) was documented in a study of beta chain features in type 1 diabetes. Study in general: The number of sorted cells examined across all samples was under 130,000,000. Study outcomes and limitations: Within each of all four CD4+ subsets, Type 1 diabetes patients had TCRB CDR3s that were moderately but significantly shorter. The study found fewer insertions and more deletions at VDJ junctions in type 1 diabetes patients. Sampled from patients, naive, central memory and Treg TCRB repertoires appeared more similar than those sampled from healthy donors.

The authors sorted CD4+ naive, central memory, regulatory and stem cell-like memory cells via CD45RO/CCR7/CD25/CD127/CD95/CD27. Isolated RNA was reverse transcribed in full, so expressed TCRB transcripts were sequenced. The method was immunoSEQ multiplex PCR; TCRdb's version includes in-frame clones alone and lacks a portion of them. The table shows roughly 160,000 clones, with around 8.6% occurring only once. V was trimmed by 5 bases and J by 1 base, leaving 11 bases between them. Germline lookup yields CDR1 SEHNR and CDR2 FQNEAQ (reference sequence). The CDR3 has 14 residues. Only a few counts were recorded for this clone. As yet, its antigen is unknown.

This chain links TRBV7-9 with TRBJ1-1; a weak D match, TRBD1 (5 bases). This clonotype was sampled from a young woman with type 1 diabetes. Material: central memory CD4+ T cells from blood. CDR3 in amino acids: CASSARQRNTEAFF. The DNA for the CDR3 is TGTGCCAGCAGCGCTCGACAGAGGAACACTGAAGCTTTCTTT.